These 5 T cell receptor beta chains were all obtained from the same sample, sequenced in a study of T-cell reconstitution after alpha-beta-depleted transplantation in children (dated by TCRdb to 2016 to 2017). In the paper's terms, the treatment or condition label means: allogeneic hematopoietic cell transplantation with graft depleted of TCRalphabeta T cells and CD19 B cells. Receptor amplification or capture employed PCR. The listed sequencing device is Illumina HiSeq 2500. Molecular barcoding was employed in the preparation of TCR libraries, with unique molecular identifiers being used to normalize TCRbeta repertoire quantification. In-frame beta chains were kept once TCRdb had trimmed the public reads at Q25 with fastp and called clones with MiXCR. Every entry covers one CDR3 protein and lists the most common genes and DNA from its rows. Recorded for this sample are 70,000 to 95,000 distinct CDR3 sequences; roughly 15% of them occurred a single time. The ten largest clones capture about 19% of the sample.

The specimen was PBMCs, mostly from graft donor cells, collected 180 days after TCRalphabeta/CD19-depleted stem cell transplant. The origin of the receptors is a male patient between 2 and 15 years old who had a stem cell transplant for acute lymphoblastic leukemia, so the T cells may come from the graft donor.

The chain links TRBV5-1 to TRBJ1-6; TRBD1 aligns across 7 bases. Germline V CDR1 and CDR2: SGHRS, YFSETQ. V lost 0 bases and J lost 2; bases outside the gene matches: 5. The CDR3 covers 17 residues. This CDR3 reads CASSLGTTGTYNSPLHF. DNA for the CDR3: TGCGCCAGCAGCTTGGGGACGACAGGGACCTATAATTCACCCCTCCACTTT.

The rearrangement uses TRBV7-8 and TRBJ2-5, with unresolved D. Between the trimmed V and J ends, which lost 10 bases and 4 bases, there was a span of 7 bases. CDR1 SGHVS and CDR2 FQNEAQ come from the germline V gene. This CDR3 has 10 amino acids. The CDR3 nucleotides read TGTGCCACCGGACCAGAGACCCAGTACTTC. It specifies CATGPETQYF.

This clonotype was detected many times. The DNA of the CDR3 is TGTGCCAGCAGTTGGACGAGGATTCGCTATGGCTACACCTTC. Translation gives CASSWTRIRYGYTF. The chain joins TRBV28 to TRBJ1-2; D ambiguous. The V gene's germline CDR1 is MDHEN and CDR2 SYDVKM. The CDR3 is 14 amino acids. With 4 bases removed from V and 4 bases from J, the gap between germline ends came to 13 bases.

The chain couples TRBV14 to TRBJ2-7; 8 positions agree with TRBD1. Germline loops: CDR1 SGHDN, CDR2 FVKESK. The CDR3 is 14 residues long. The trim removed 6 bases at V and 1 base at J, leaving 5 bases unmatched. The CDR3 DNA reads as TGTGCCAGCAGACGACAGGGGACTTCCTACGAGCAGTACTTC. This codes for CASRRQGTSYEQYF.

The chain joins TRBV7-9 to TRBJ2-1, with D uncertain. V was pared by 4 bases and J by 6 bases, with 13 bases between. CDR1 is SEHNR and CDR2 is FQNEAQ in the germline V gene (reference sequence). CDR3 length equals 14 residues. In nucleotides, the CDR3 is TGTGCCAGCAGCTGGCTCCGGTCAGCCAATGAGCAGTTCTTC. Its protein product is CASSWLRSANEQFF.